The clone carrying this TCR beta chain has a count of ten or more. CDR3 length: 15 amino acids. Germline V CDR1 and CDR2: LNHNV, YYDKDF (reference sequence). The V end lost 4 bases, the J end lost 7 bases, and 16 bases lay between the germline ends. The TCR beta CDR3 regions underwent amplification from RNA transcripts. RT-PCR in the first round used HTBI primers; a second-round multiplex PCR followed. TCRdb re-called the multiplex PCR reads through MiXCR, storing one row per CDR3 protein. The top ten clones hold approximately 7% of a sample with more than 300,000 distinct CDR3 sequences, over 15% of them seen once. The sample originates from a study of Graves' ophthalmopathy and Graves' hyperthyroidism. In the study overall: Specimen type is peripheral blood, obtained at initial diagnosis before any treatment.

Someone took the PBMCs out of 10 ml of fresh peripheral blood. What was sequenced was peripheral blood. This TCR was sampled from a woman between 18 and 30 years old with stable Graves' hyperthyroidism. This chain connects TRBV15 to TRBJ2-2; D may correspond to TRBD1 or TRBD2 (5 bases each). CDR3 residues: CATSNRGAQGGELFF. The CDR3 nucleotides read TGTGCCACCAGCAACAGAGGGGCGCAGGGCGGGGAGCTGTTTTTT.